The 27 T cell receptor beta chains reported below all come from one sample, sequenced in a study of cytotoxic CD8 clonotypes in ibrutinib-treated CLL. The repertoire was sequenced with immunoSEQ multiplex PCR; TCRdb's copy has only in-frame clones and lacks some. The sample records around 200,000 clones, approximately 79% being singletons. The sample in question was PBMCs, obtained after 12 months of ibrutinib treatment. These receptors originate from a human donor with chronic lymphocytic leukemia.

The genes are TRBV10-3 and TRBJ1-2; TRBD1 is a possible D gene (6 bases). The CDR3 sequence is 14 residues long. V dropped 8 bases and J dropped 2 bases, with 15 bases sitting between them. Germline CDR1 is ENHRY and CDR2 is SYGVKD. This chain's CDR3 is CAIRPGTRNYGYTF. CDR3 sequence (DNA): TGTGCCATCCGTCCCGGGACAAGGAACTATGGCTACACCTTC.

The chain employs TRBV4-1 and TRBJ2-1; D not resolved. The CDR3 runs 13 residues. The germline gives CDR1 MGHRA, CDR2 YSYEKL. The V and J ends lost 2 bases and 5 bases respectively, with 7 bases between them. For the CDR3, the DNA is TGCGCCAGCAGCCAACCACACGACAATGAGCAGTTCTTC. Translating gives CASSQPHDNEQFF.

CDR3 residues: CASSPPGLAGGGQYF. In DNA, the CDR3 is TGTGCCAGCAGCCCGCCGGGACTAGCGGGAGGAGGACAGTACTTC. This chain joins TRBV5-4 and TRBJ2-5; 15 bases fit TRBD2. This CDR3 contains 15 residues. The V segment lost 4 bases and the J segment 11 bases; nucleotides outside the gene matches: 9. In germline, CDR1 is SGHNT, CDR2 YYREEE (reference sequence).

The V and J genes are TRBV11-1 and TRBJ2-3; D gene ambiguous. The V gene lost 5 bases and the J gene lost 4 bases, with 10 bases spanning the gap. In germline, CDR1 is SGHAT, CDR2 FQDESV (reference sequence). CDR3 length: 13 amino acids. This CDR3 reads CASSRVQADTQYF. The DNA of the CDR3 is TGTGCCAGCAGCCGCGTCCAAGCAGATACGCAGTATTTT. Drawing the rest from reference TRBV11-1 and TRBJ2-3, the complete variable domain is EAEVAQSPRYKITEKSQAVAFWCDPISGHATLYWYRQILGQGPELLVQFQDESVVDDSQLPKDRFSAERLKGVDSTLKIQPAELGDSAMYLCASSRVQADTQYFGPGTRLTVL.

This clone was seen repeatedly, ten times or more. V usage is TRBV6-5 and J usage is TRBJ1-2; D gene unclear. Deletions cut 5 bases from V and 6 bases from J, with 16 bases between. Germline V gene sequence: CDR1 MNHEY, CDR2 SVGAGI. This CDR3 spans 14 amino acids. Here the CDR3 DNA reads TGTGCCAGCAGTCTTCAAGGCGGTGGGGATGGCTACACCTTC. It translates to CASSLQGGGDGYTF.

The chain links TRBV18 to TRBJ1-2; no firm D call. CDR3 length: 15 residues. Per the germline V gene, CDR1 is KGHSH and CDR2 is LQKENI. V was shortened by 0 bases and J by 8 bases, with 16 bases between the two germline ends. The CDR3 DNA sequence: TGTGCCAGCTCACCACCTGTACTACGGACGGGAGGCTACACCTTC. Amino acid sequence: CASSPPVLRTGGYTF.

The chain uses TRBV5-1 and TRBJ2-7, with D maybe TRBD1 (5 bases). CDR1 and CDR2 (germline): SGHRS, YFSETQ. V was trimmed by 1 base and J by 0 bases, leaving 14 bases between them. The CDR3 length is 16 residues. CDR3 region: CASSLWARASSYEQYF. The CDR3 DNA follows: TGCGCCAGCAGCTTGTGGGCCAGGGCCTCCTCCTACGAGCAGTACTTC.

The chain recombines TRBV6-1 with TRBJ1-1, with a weak D call TRBD1 (5 bases). The CDR3 sequence is 14 residues long. V lost 5 bases, J lost 1 base, and 11 bases lay in between. The germline gives CDR1 MNHNS, CDR2 SASEGT. CDR3 sequence reads: CASSLGQWNTEAFF. The CDR3 DNA reads as TGTGCCAGCAGTTTAGGACAATGGAACACTGAAGCTTTCTTT.

The gene calls are TRBV6-5 and TRBJ2-7; D might be TRBD1 or TRBD2, each matching 5 bases. This CDR3 comprises 16 residues. Trimming took off 2 bases at V and 5 bases at J, with 19 bases between the two ends. Germline-derived CDR1 and CDR2 are MNHEY and SVGAGI. The CDR3 sequence: CASSYDGAVVSHEQYF. The CDR3 bases are TGTGCCAGCAGTTACGACGGGGCTGTAGTCAGCCACGAGCAGTACTTC.

This chain uses TRBV11-2 with TRBJ2-7; D uncertain. CDR1 and CDR2 (germline): SGHAT, FQNNGV. V dropped 4 bases and J dropped 6 bases, with 19 bases sitting between them. This CDR3 is 15 amino acids long. The CDR3 nucleotides are TGTGCCAGCAGCTCTATTATTGGGGTGGGTGGCGAGCAGTACTTC. This sequence encodes CASSSIIGVGGEQYF.

The rearrangement links TRBV19 to TRBJ2-7; D unresolved. Trimming left V 4 bases short and J 0 bases short, with 4 bases between. Germline V lookup: CDR1 LNHDA, CDR2 SQIVND (reference sequence). The CDR3 loop spans 12 amino acids. CDR3 in DNA: TGTGCCAGTAGTACAGACTCCTACGAGCAGTACTTC. Protein: CASSTDSYEQYF. The full variable domain, rest sourced from reference TRBV19 and TRBJ2-7, is DGGITQSPKYLFRKEGQNVTLSCEQNLNHDAMYWYRQDPGQGLRLIYYSQIVNDFQKGDIAEGYSVSREKKESFPLTVTSAQKNPTAFYLCASSTDSYEQYFGPGTRLTVT.

The V and J genes are TRBV7-2 and TRBJ2-1; no reliable D call. The CDR3 loop spans 13 amino acids. Germline CDR1 and CDR2: SGHTA and FQGNSA. Trimming took off 4 bases at V and 6 bases at J, with 10 bases between the two ends. CDR3 sequence: CASSSSTINEQFF. CDR3 nucleotide sequence: TGTGCCAGCAGCTCGTCGACCATCAATGAGCAGTTCTTC.

The V and J genes are TRBV7-9 and TRBJ1-6, with D possibly being TRBD1 (6 bases). This CDR3 is 15 amino acids long. Per the germline V gene, CDR1 is SEHNR and CDR2 is FQNEAQ (reference sequence). V lost 2 bases, J lost 8 bases, and 13 bases lay in between. The CDR3 region has the DNA TGTGCCAGCAGCTTAATGGGGGGCACGGATTCACCCCTCCACTTT. This sequence encodes CASSLMGGTDSPLHF.

The rearrangement links TRBV11-3 to TRBJ1-1; D is undetermined. The germline V gene has CDR1 SGHNT and CDR2 YENEEA. V lost 2 bases to trimming and J lost 2 bases, with 6 bases between them. The CDR3 runs 13 residues. The CDR3 loop is CASSLLFNTEAFF. CDR3 bases: TGTGCCAGCAGCTTACTCTTCAACACTGAAGCTTTCTTT.

This chain uses TRBV4-1 with TRBJ2-7; D possibly corresponds to TRBD2 (6 bases). The germline V and J ends were trimmed by 0 bases and 3 bases, with 21 bases remaining between them. Germline loops: CDR1 MGHRA, CDR2 YSYEKL. The CDR3 runs 18 residues. The CDR3 reads CASSQDQRAGAGIYEQYF. CDR3 bases: TGCGCCAGCAGCCAAGACCAACGAGCGGGTGCGGGAATCTACGAGCAGTACTTC.

This sequence joins TRBV6-4 and TRBJ1-2; 10 bases fit TRBD1. The CDR3 length is 14 residues. The V and J ends lost 6 bases and 5 bases, in that order; junction bases with no gene match: 6. Germline CDR1 and CDR2: MRHNA and SNTAGT. This chain's CDR3 is CASRPGQGTYGYTF. CDR3 DNA sequence: TGTGCCAGCAGACCGGGACAGGGGACGTATGGCTACACCTTC.

CDR3 amino acids: CASSLNGANPYNEQFF. For the CDR3, the DNA is TGCGCCAGCAGCTTGAACGGAGCCAACCCCTACAATGAGCAGTTCTTC. This rearrangement joins TRBV5-1 to TRBJ2-1; the D is unclear. CDR1 SGHRS and CDR2 YFSETQ come from the germline V gene. The CDR3 is 16 amino acids. Trimming cost V 1 base and J 2 bases, with 13 bases left between them.

The chain joins TRBV4-1 to TRBJ2-7; 8 positions agree with TRBD2. CDR1 is MGHRA, CDR2 YSYEKL, per germline. V gave up 4 bases and J gave up 4 bases; unmatched junction bases: 3. The CDR3 is 13 amino acids. DNA of the CDR3: TGCGCCAGCAGCCCGGGAGGGGGATACGAGCAGTACTTC. Translated: CASSPGGGYEQYF.

J is TRBJ2-3 and V is TRBV11-2, with 16 bases lining up with TRBD2. The J segment lost 9 bases and the V segment lost 7 bases, leaving 10 bases of the junction unmatched. Germline V gene sequence: CDR1 SGHAT, CDR2 FQNNGV. The CDR3 totals 16 residues. The CDR3 reads CASNSPGLAGGSTQYF. CDR3 nucleotide sequence: TGTGCCAGCAATTCGCCGGGACTAGCGGGAGGGAGCACGCAGTATTTT.

The chain couples TRBV7-9 to TRBJ1-4, with 7 nucleotides matching TRBD1. The ends lost 4 bases at V and 3 bases at J; junction bases unmatched: 14. The CDR3 is 18 amino acids. CDR1 and CDR2 from the germline V gene are SEHNR and FQNEAQ (reference sequence). CDR3 amino acids: CASSSFSFRQGANEKLFF. The CDR3 bases are TGTGCCAGCAGCTCCTTCTCTTTCAGACAGGGCGCTAATGAAAAACTGTTTTTT.

The table lists this clone with a few counts. The sample contains more than one DNA sequence encoding this CDR3. The chain has TRBV5-4 and TRBJ2-5; 10 bases map to TRBD1. The germline gives CDR1 SGHNT, CDR2 YYREEE (reference sequence). The CDR3 consists of 14 residues. V trimming: 4 bases; J trimming: 2 bases; junction bases outside the gene matches: 2. CDR3 residues: CASSRQGAQETQYF. In DNA form, the CDR3 reads TGTGCCAGCAGCCGACAGGGGGCTCAAGAGACCCAGTACTTC.

The V gene is TRBV7-6, the J gene TRBJ2-1, with 7 bases that match TRBD2. This CDR3 has 15 amino acids. With 1 base clipped from V and 10 bases from J, the junction kept 10 bases outside the gene matches. Per germline, CDR1 SGHVS and CDR2 FNYEAQ. CDR3 nucleotides: TGTGCCAGCAGCTTAGTTGGCGGGAGTCAGTCCGAGCAGTTCTTC. The encoded protein is CASSLVGGSQSEQFF.

The genes are TRBV6-1 and TRBJ2-7; 8 bases are a match to TRBD1. With 2 bases clipped from V and 2 bases from J, the junction kept 8 bases outside the gene matches. CDR1 and CDR2 (germline): MNHNS, SASEGT. The CDR3 runs to 16 residues. Here the CDR3 reads CASSEPGGTLTYEQYF. CDR3 nucleotide sequence: TGTGCCAGCAGTGAACCAGGGGGCACCTTGACCTACGAGCAGTACTTC.

CDR3 in DNA: TGTGCCAGCAGGACCGAATCCTCCTACGAGCAGTACTTC. Its translation is CASRTESSYEQYF. The V call is TRBV27, the J call TRBJ2-7; D is ambiguous. The V gene lost 6 bases and the J gene lost 0 bases, with 9 bases spanning the gap. Germline V lookup: CDR1 MNHEY, CDR2 SMNVEV (reference sequence). This CDR3 comprises 13 residues.

The chain employs TRBV10-2 and TRBJ1-2, with 7 bases matching TRBD1. Per germline, CDR1 WSHSY and CDR2 SAAADI. The CDR3 is 12 amino acids. Germline trimming cut 4 bases from V and 8 bases from J; bases unmatched to any gene: 4. The CDR3 nucleotides are TGCGCCAGCAGTGTACAGGGGCGCGGCTACACCTTC. Residues: CASSVQGRGYTF.

The genes are TRBV19 and TRBJ2-3; the D is unclear. Trimming left V 6 bases short and J 5 bases short, with 9 bases between. The CDR3 has 12 amino acids. Germline lookup yields CDR1 LNHDA and CDR2 SQIVND (reference sequence). In DNA form, the CDR3 reads TGTGCCAGTAGGGCGGTCGGAGATACGCAGTATTTT. Protein sequence: CASRAVGDTQYF.

CDR3 nucleotides: TGTGCCAGCAGCTTTTTCCCAGATACGCAGTATTTT. This codes for CASSFFPDTQYF. The genes are TRBV11-2 and TRBJ2-3, with no clear D. With 3 bases removed from V and 4 bases from J, the gap between germline ends came to 5 bases. CDR3 length: 12 amino acids. The V gene's germline CDR1 is SGHAT and CDR2 FQNNGV.